Reported below is one T cell receptor beta chain. Its antigen is unidentified. The data stem from a study of radiation and T cells in renal cell carcinoma. This CDR3 spans 14 amino acids. The germline V and J ends were trimmed by 3 bases and 1 base, with 6 bases remaining between them. Looked up from germline, CDR1 is SGHTA and CDR2 is FQGNSA. Time point described: blood 2 weeks post-SBRT. Specified treatment: 15 Gy SBRT to primary tumor, nephrectomy 4 weeks later. Some clones are missing from TCRdb's copy, which holds only in-frame ones; the method was immunoSEQ multiplex PCR. This table has 40,000 to 60,000 clones, 80% appearing once. Findings of the study overall: Baseline intratumoral clonotype presence is unknown without pretreatment biopsies. Top tumor clonotypes rose in blood 2 weeks post-radiation, then contracted.

The gene calls are TRBV7-2 and TRBJ1-4; D is unclear. Source: blood, taken from a patient whose treatment included radiotherapy and nephrectomy. The receptor's source is a woman between 65 and 79 years old with renal cell carcinoma. In DNA, the CDR3 is TGTGCCAGCAGCTTGGGGAGAACTAATGAAAAACTGTTTTTT. Encoded protein: CASSLGRTNEKLFF.